The 27 T cell receptor beta chains reported below all come from one sample, sequenced in a study of shared clonotypes between healthy human individuals. Data came from immunoSEQ multiplex PCR; TCRdb stores just in-frame clones and leaves some out. This sample carries about 700,000 clones, around 72% of them seen once, and the ten largest clones take 1.5% to 2%. The sample taken for sequencing was memory CD4+ T cells sorted from blood. Subset of the sample: CD45RA-negative fraction. The receptor set was obtained from a woman in her 30s in good health.

At least ten counts were recorded for this clone. The chain links TRBV28 to TRBJ2-1, with D perhaps TRBD1 (6 bases). Trimming pared 6 bases from V and 2 bases from J, leaving 11 bases between. The germline CDR1 and CDR2 sequences are MDHEN and SYDVKM. This CDR3 has 14 amino acids. CDR3 DNA sequence: TGTGCCAGCAGGGTTCAGGGGCCCTACAATGAGCAGTTCTTC. Translating gives CASRVQGPYNEQFF. Looking up the rest from reference TRBV28 and TRBJ2-1 gives the full variable domain: DVKVTQSSRYLVKRTGEKVFLECVQDMDHENMFWYRQDPGLGLRLIYFSYDVKMKEKGDIPEGYSVSREKKERFSLILESASTNQTSMYLCASRVQGPYNEQFFGPGTRLTVL.

The chain has TRBV28 and TRBJ2-3, with 12 bases identical to TRBD2. Looked up from germline, CDR1 is MDHEN and CDR2 is SYDVKM. V lost 6 bases to trimming and J lost 0 bases; unmatched junction nucleotides: 1. The length of the CDR3 is 15 residues. The CDR3 DNA reads as TGTGCCAGCAGCACTAGCGGGAGGAGCACAGATACGCAGTATTTT. Amino acid sequence: CASSTSGRSTDTQYF.

V is TRBV27 and J is TRBJ2-7; D not certain. The CDR3 consists of 13 residues. Looked up from germline, CDR1 is MNHEY and CDR2 is SMNVEV (reference sequence). V was trimmed by 8 bases and J by 0 bases, leaving 11 bases between them. The CDR3 DNA reads as TGTGCCAGCTGGTCCGACGACTCCTACGAGCAGTACTTC. The encoded protein is CASWSDDSYEQYF.

This clone has at least ten counts. The chain uses TRBV7-8 and TRBJ2-7, with 7 positions matching TRBD2. This CDR3 is built from 13 residues. V shed 6 bases, J shed 3 bases, and the junction held 5 bases outside the gene matches. Germline V gives CDR1 SGHVS, CDR2 FQNEAQ. CDR3 sequence reads: CASSSGGGYEQYF. The DNA for the CDR3 is TGTGCCAGCAGTTCCGGCGGGGGCTACGAGCAGTACTTC.

The chain employs TRBV6-1 and TRBJ1-2, with TRBD1 identical over 7 bases. Trimming at V came to 3 bases and at J to 5 bases, leaving 6 bases not matched to a gene. The germline gives CDR1 MNHNS, CDR2 SASEGT. This CDR3 is 14 amino acids long. The CDR3 loop is CASSDPGQLYGYTF. The CDR3 DNA sequence: TGTGCCAGCAGTGACCCGGGACAGTTATATGGCTACACCTTC.

V usage is TRBV6-1 and J usage is TRBJ2-5; TRBD2 aligns across 12 bases. The CDR3 length is 13 residues. Germline loops: CDR1 MNHNS, CDR2 SASEGT. Losses at the gene ends were 10 bases for V and 7 bases for J; bases not matched to a gene: 7. The DNA for the CDR3 is TGTGCCACCAGACTAGCGGGAGAGGGGACCCAGTACTTC. It encodes CATRLAGEGTQYF.

The chain is built from TRBV11-1 and TRBJ2-5; D might be TRBD2 (6 bases). CDR1 is SGHAT and CDR2 is FQDESV in the germline V gene (reference sequence). CDR3 length: 14 residues. Trimming pared 5 bases from V and 6 bases from J, leaving 16 bases between. This chain's CDR3 is CASSPRHGRQTQYF. Here the CDR3 DNA reads TGTGCCAGCAGCCCGCGGCACGGGAGACAGACCCAGTACTTC.

There are a few counts of this clone. The chain combines TRBV7-8 with TRBJ2-1; 8 nucleotides match TRBD2. Per the germline V gene, CDR1 is SGHVS and CDR2 is FQNEAQ. The length of the CDR3 is 15 residues. The J segment lost 5 bases and the V segment lost 5 bases, leaving 8 bases of the junction unmatched. CDR3 residues: CASSRFLSGNNEQFF. The CDR3 coding sequence is TGTGCCAGCAGCCGATTTCTTAGCGGGAACAATGAGCAGTTCTTC.

V gene TRBV15 combines with J gene TRBJ2-1; D unresolved. This CDR3 spans 16 amino acids. The V end was cut by 1 base, the J end by 0 bases, with 10 bases between. The germline CDR1 and CDR2 sequences are LNHNV and YYDKDF (reference sequence). CDR3 coding DNA: TGTGCCACCAGCAGAGCGACTTCTAGCTCCTACAATGAGCAGTTCTTC. This encodes CATSRATSSSYNEQFF.

A few counts support this clone. The chain links TRBV5-1 to TRBJ2-3; D possibly corresponds to TRBD2 (6 bases). This CDR3 has 16 amino acids. The V end was cut by 3 bases, the J end by 4 bases, with 18 bases between. Germline V gives CDR1 SGHRS, CDR2 YFSETQ. CDR3 loop: CASSYAPRGVADTQYF. The CDR3 region has the DNA TGCGCCAGCAGCTACGCGCCCCGCGGGGTGGCAGATACGCAGTATTTT. The variable domain in full, with the rest retrieved from reference TRBV5-1 and TRBJ2-3, is KAGVTQTPRYLIKTRGQQVTLSCSPISGHRSVSWYQQTPGQGLQFLFEYFSETQRNKGNFPGRFSGRQFSNSRSEMNVSTLELGDSALYLCASSYAPRGVADTQYFGPGTRLTVL.

The chain combines TRBV25-1 with TRBJ2-1; possible D gene TRBD1, 6 bases. The CDR3 runs 14 residues. Trimming took off 2 bases at V and 4 bases at J, with 9 bases between the two ends. Germline loops: CDR1 MGHDK, CDR2 SYGVNS. CDR3 DNA sequence: TGTGCCAGCAGTGAAGACAGGTTTTACAATGAGCAGTTCTTC. Translating gives CASSEDRFYNEQFF.

The chain recombines TRBV9 with TRBJ1-1, with D uncertain. V lost 0 bases and J 4 bases, leaving 22 bases between the germline ends. This CDR3 spans 18 amino acids. In germline, CDR1 is SGDLS, CDR2 YYNGEE. The CDR3, as DNA: TGTGCCAGCAGCGTAGATCTCCAATATCCACAACTCGGCACTGAAGCTTTCTTT. It translates to CASSVDLQYPQLGTEAFF.

The genes are TRBV29-1 and TRBJ2-3; no firm D call. The CDR3 extends over 12 amino acids. V gave up 0 bases and J gave up 4 bases, with 5 bases separating them. From germline, CDR1 is SQVTM and CDR2 ANQGSEA. This chain's CDR3 is CSVEDSPDTQYF. CDR3 nucleotide sequence: TGCAGCGTTGAAGATTCCCCAGATACGCAGTATTTT.

This sequence joins TRBV6-4 and TRBJ2-6; D call uncertain. This CDR3 spans 14 amino acids. V lost 6 bases, J lost 0 bases, and 6 bases lay in between. Germline assignment: CDR1 MRHNA and CDR2 SNTAGT. For the CDR3, the DNA is TGTGCCAGCAGCGAGGTCTCTGGGGCCAACGTCCTGACTTTC. It specifies CASSEVSGANVLTF.

V is TRBV6-1 and J is TRBJ2-1, with a weak D call TRBD2 (5 bases). The CDR3 loop spans 11 amino acids. V lost 8 bases to trimming and J lost 5 bases, with 7 bases between them. Germline V lookup: CDR1 MNHNS, CDR2 SASEGT. The CDR3 region has the DNA TGTGCCAGCCGGGATAACAATGAGCAGTTCTTC. As protein: CASRDNNEQFF.

This chain connects TRBV7-3 to TRBJ2-3; D gene unclear. V was clipped by 4 bases and J by 7 bases, with 9 bases between them. Per the germline V gene, CDR1 is SGHTA and CDR2 is FQGTGA. CDR3 size: 12 residues. CDR3 sequence (DNA): TGTGCCAGCAGCTCCGGGTTAAATACGCAGTATTTT. It translates to CASSSGLNTQYF.

V usage is TRBV6-1 and J usage is TRBJ2-1; TRBD2 matches at 7 bases. This CDR3 has 14 residues. After removal of 6 bases from V and 2 bases from J, the junction contained 4 bases not matched to a gene. CDR1 MNHNS and CDR2 SASEGT come from the germline V gene. The CDR3: CASSILAAYNEQFF. CDR3 nucleotides: TGTGCCAGCAGCATCCTAGCGGCCTACAATGAGCAGTTCTTC.

This clone was counted between two and nine times. This chain uses TRBV13 with TRBJ2-2; D uncertain. V gave up 5 bases and J gave up 1 base, with 8 bases separating them. Germline-derived CDR1 and CDR2 are PRHDT and FYEKMQ (reference sequence). The CDR3 runs 14 residues. CDR3 sequence (DNA): TGTGCCAGCAGCGTGGACCAGAACACCGGGGAGCTGTTTTTT. Amino acids: CASSVDQNTGELFF.

The V and J genes are TRBV28 and TRBJ2-3, with 13 nucleotides matching TRBD2. The germline CDR1 and CDR2 sequences are MDHEN and SYDVKM. This CDR3 comprises 16 residues. V trimming: 6 bases; J trimming: 6 bases; junction bases outside the gene matches: 9. CDR3 protein: CASRKGLAGLLDTQYF. CDR3 bases: TGTGCCAGCAGAAAGGGACTAGCGGGGCTCTTGGATACGCAGTATTTT.

The chain has TRBV7-9 and TRBJ1-4, with a tentative D call TRBD1 (6 bases). CDR1 SEHNR and CDR2 FQNEAQ come from the germline V gene (reference sequence). Between the trimmed V and J ends, which lost 1 base and 5 bases, there was a span of 14 bases. The CDR3 has 16 residues. The CDR3 here is CASSLGVGASNEKLFF. CDR3 bases: TGTGCCAGCAGCTTAGGCGTGGGGGCGAGCAATGAAAAACTGTTTTTT.

As for this clone: The junction shows a germline mismatch at one end, possibly a read error. CDR3 DNA: TGCAGTGCTAGAGCGGGAGCAGCGTACCTCTTC. Protein sequence: CSARAGAAYLF. The chain employs TRBV20-1 and TRBJ2-1; perhaps TRBD2 as D (6 bases). CDR3 length: 11 amino acids. From germline, CDR1 is DFQATT and CDR2 SNEGSKA (reference sequence).

The chain couples TRBV10-3 to TRBJ2-2, with a weak D call TRBD1 (6 bases). From germline, CDR1 is ENHRY and CDR2 SYGVKD. This CDR3 comprises 15 residues. Trimming cost V 8 bases and J 0 bases, with 13 bases left between them. For the CDR3, the DNA is TGTGCCATCCACGAAGGGACAACGAACACCGGGGAGCTGTTTTTT. This encodes CAIHEGTTNTGELFF.

The rearrangement uses TRBV19 and TRBJ2-1; no definite D call. Germline values: CDR1 LNHDA, CDR2 SQIVND (reference sequence). With 4 bases removed from V and 2 bases from J, the gap between germline ends came to 12 bases. The CDR3 runs to 15 residues. The CDR3 DNA sequence: TGTGCCAGTAGTACTCCTACTGGGACCTACAATGAGCAGTTCTTC. This sequence encodes CASSTPTGTYNEQFF.

The rearrangement uses TRBV27 and TRBJ2-7, with D perhaps TRBD1 (6 bases). The germline gives CDR1 MNHEY, CDR2 SMNVEV (reference sequence). V gave up 3 bases and J gave up 4 bases, with 19 bases separating them. This CDR3 is built from 16 residues. In DNA form, the CDR3 reads TGTGCCAGCAGTTTTTTATGGGGGCAGGGTAATTACGAGCAGTACTTC. Protein: CASSFLWGQGNYEQYF.

The J gene is TRBJ1-6, the V gene TRBV7-9; 12 nucleotides align to TRBD1. The CDR3 totals 15 residues. Germline V gives CDR1 SEHNR, CDR2 FQNEAQ (reference sequence). V gave up 4 bases and J gave up 9 bases; unmatched junction bases: 4. Written as DNA, the CDR3 is TGTGCCAGCAGCTCGGGACAGGGGGCGAGTTCACCCCTCCACTTT. Protein product: CASSSGQGASSPLHF.

The chain joins TRBV10-1 to TRBJ1-1; TRBD1 might be the D (6 bases). CDR1 and CDR2 (germline): WNHNN, SYGVQD (reference sequence). The ends were cut back, 6 bases at V and 4 bases at J, with 9 bases in the middle. This CDR3 is built from 12 residues. CDR3 amino acids: CASSTGSTEAFF. CDR3 nucleotides: TGCGCCAGCAGCACAGGGAGCACTGAAGCTTTCTTT.

The CDR3 sequence: CASNSGLAGSYNEQFF. Written as DNA, the CDR3 is TGTGCCAGCAATTCCGGCCTAGCGGGTTCCTACAATGAGCAGTTCTTC. V is TRBV2 and J is TRBJ2-1, with 8 bases matching TRBD2. Germline-derived CDR1 and CDR2 are SNHLY and FYNNEI. V was pared by 7 bases and J by 1 base, with 9 bases of the junction left unmatched. This CDR3 region has 16 residues. Full variable domain (missing parts from reference TRBV2 and TRBJ2-1): EPEVTQTPSHQVTQMGQEVILRCVPISNHLYFYWYRQILGQKVEFLVSFYNNEISEKSEIFDDQFSVERPDGSNFTLKIRSTKLEDSAMYFCASNSGLAGSYNEQFFGPGTRLTVL.